The 8 T cell receptor beta chains below were found in one sample sequenced in a study of T cell repertoires in cytomegalovirus infection (dated by TCRdb to about 2019). These receptors are not linked to any known antigen. Sequencing was performed on an Illumina HiSeq 1500. TCRdb passed the public sequencing reads through fastp at Q25 and MiXCR, retaining productive beta sequences. Rows are combined by CDR3 protein, so each entry shows the most common genes and DNA. This sample gives about 830,000 distinct CDR3 sequences in total; approximately 30% of them show up just once. The ten largest make up around 12% of the sample. The label giving this sample's treatment or condition can be read as: in vitro stimulation with specific CMV peptide epitopes to enrich CMV-specific T cells. The material sequenced was cultured CD8+ T cells from PBMCs, taken from culture after CMV antigen stimulation. The receptors stem from a human donor in good health (CMV status not recorded). Some clones in this sample may be carry-over from other donors' samples.

This chain joins TRBV3-1 and TRBJ1-2, with D perhaps matching TRBD1 (5 bases). The germline CDR1 and CDR2 sequences are LGHDT and YNNKEL (reference sequence). The ends were cut back, 0 bases at V and 2 bases at J, with 7 bases in the middle. CDR3 size: 14 residues. The CDR3 coding sequence is TGTGCCAGCAGCCAAGAAAGGGGAAACTATGGCTACACCTTC. Translating it yields CASSQERGNYGYTF.

This clonotype was picked up many times. The chain recombines TRBV7-8 with TRBJ2-1; the D gene could be TRBD1 or TRBD2 (6 bases each). The CDR3 sequence is 17 residues long. The germline V gene has CDR1 SGHVS and CDR2 FQNEAQ. The V and J ends lost 1 base and 3 bases respectively, with 16 bases between them. The CDR3 DNA reads as TGTGCCAGCAGCTTAGACTTAGCCGGGGGCCACTACAATGAGCAGTTCTTC. Amino acid sequence: CASSLDLAGGHYNEQFF.

This clonotype has more than one count but fewer than ten. This sequence joins TRBV10-3 and TRBJ1-1, with 7 bases that match TRBD1. CDR3 length equals 13 residues. V lost 8 bases, J lost 0 bases, and 3 bases stayed unmatched. Germline CDR1 reads ENHRY; CDR2 reads SYGVKD. CDR3 protein: CAIADRMNTEAFF. Written as DNA, the CDR3 is TGTGCCATCGCGGACAGGATGAACACTGAAGCTTTCTTT.

This chain uses TRBV5-6 with TRBJ2-1, with 8 positions matching TRBD2. Trimming removed 4 bases from V and 3 bases from J; junction bases left unmatched: 6. The CDR3 is 15 residues long. Per the germline V gene, CDR1 is SGHDT and CDR2 is YYEEEE. DNA for the CDR3: TGTGCCAGCAGCCGCGGGGGGCGGTACTACAATGAGCAGTTCTTC. Protein: CASSRGGRYYNEQFF.

This clonotype was counted only a few times. The gene calls are TRBV7-8 and TRBJ1-6; 7 bases line up with TRBD1. Losses at the gene ends were 5 bases for V and 0 bases for J; bases not matched to a gene: 4. Germline CDR1 reads SGHVS; CDR2 reads FQNEAQ. The CDR3 consists of 16 residues. The CDR3, as DNA: TGTGCCAGCAGCGCAGGGGGGAACTCCTATAATTCACCCCTCCACTTT. This sequence encodes CASSAGGNSYNSPLHF.

The chain has TRBV7-9 and TRBJ1-1; D is perhaps TRBD1 (5 bases). This CDR3 region has 15 residues. Trimming removed 2 bases from V and 9 bases from J, with 19 bases in between. Germline CDR1 is SEHNR and CDR2 is FQNEAQ (reference sequence). CDR3 bases: TGTGCCAGCAGCTTAACCACGGAGGGACCGTCTAAAGCTTTCTTT. Its translation: CASSLTTEGPSKAFF.

The chain recombines TRBV7-4 with TRBJ2-7, with D possibly being TRBD2 (5 bases). V was pared by 5 bases and J by 1 base, with 12 bases between. CDR3 length: 14 residues. Germline CDR1 reads SGHVT; CDR2 reads SQSDAQ. CDR3 DNA: TGTGCCAGCAGCCAGCCGGGCGGGTCCTACGAGCAGTACTTC. It specifies CASSQPGGSYEQYF.

This clonotype was picked up a small number of times. V is TRBV12-5 and J is TRBJ2-2, with 7 positions matching TRBD1. Trimming at V came to 6 bases and at J to 4 bases, leaving 8 bases not matched to a gene. CDR3 length: 15 amino acids. Germline lookup yields CDR1 LGHNT and CDR2 FRNRAP. The CDR3 nucleotides are TGTGCTAGTGGCCTCACAGGGGTTTCCACCGGGGAGCTGTTTTTT. Translated, it gives CASGLTGVSTGELFF.